This T cell receptor (beta chain) originates from a study of immune evolution from preneoplasia to lung adenocarcinoma. Findings of the study overall: Clonality was highest in normal lung, lower in later-stage lesions apparently.

Per the germline V gene, CDR1 is SQVTM and CDR2 is ANQGSEA. The CDR3 is made up of 13 amino acids. V shed 7 bases, J shed 1 base, and the junction held 6 bases outside the gene matches. As for this clone: Its antigen is not identified.

Generated by immunoSEQ multiplex PCR, the TCRdb table keeps only in-frame clones and is missing some. Of over a thousand clones in the sample, roughly 86% were seen once. The clonotype was recovered from a person aged 55-80 years with lung adenocarcinoma. The rearrangement joins TRBV29-1 to TRBJ1-1; 7 bases map to TRBD1. Material for sequencing was FFPE tissue from an adenomatous hyperplasia lung lesion. Subset noted: atypical adenomatous hyperplasia (AAH), lung preneoplasia. CDR3 residues: CSAAGQPNTEAFF. DNA for the CDR3: TGCAGCGCCGCGGGACAGCCGAACACTGAAGCTTTCTTT.